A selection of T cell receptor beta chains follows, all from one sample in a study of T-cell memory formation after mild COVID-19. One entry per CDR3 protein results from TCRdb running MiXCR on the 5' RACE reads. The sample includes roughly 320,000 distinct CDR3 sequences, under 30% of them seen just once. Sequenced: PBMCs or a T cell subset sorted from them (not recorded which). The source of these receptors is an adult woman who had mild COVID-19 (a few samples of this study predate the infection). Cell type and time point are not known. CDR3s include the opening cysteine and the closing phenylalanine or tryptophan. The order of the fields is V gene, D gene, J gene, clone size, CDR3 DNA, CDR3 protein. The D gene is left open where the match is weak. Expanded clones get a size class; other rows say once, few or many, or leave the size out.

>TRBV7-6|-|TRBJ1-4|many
TGTGCCAGCAGCTTGAGGGTGCAAGAAAAACTGTTTTTT
CASSLRVQEKLFF
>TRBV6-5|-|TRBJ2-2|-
TGTGCCAGCAGTTCAACAGCGAACACCGGGGAGCTGTTTTTT
CASSSTANTGELFF
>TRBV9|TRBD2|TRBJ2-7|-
TGTGCCAGCAGCGTCCGGGAGGTTAACTACGAGCAGTACTTC
CASSVREVNYEQYF
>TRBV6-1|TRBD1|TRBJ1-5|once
TGTGCCAGTGACAGGGAGGTTAATCAGCCCCAGCATTTT
CASDREVNQPQHF
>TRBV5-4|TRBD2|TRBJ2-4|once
TGTGCCAGCACCCCAGCGGGGGGATCGAACATTCAGTACTTC
CASTPAGGSNIQYF
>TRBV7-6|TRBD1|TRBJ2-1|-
TGTGCCAGCAGCTTAGTTCCAGGGGGCGATGAGCAGTTCTTC
CASSLVPGGDEQFF
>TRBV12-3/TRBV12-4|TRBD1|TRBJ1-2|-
TGTGCCAGCAGCCGAGGGACAGGGAAGGCCTATGGCTACACCTTC
CASSRGTGKAYGYTF
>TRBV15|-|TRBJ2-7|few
TGTGCCACCAGCAGACTCATTACCCCTACGAACTACGAGCAGTACTTC
CATSRLITPTNYEQYF
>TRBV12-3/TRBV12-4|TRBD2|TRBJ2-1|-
TGTGCCAGCAAGGTAGCGGGAGGGGGCAATGAGCAGTTCTTC
CASKVAGGGNEQFF
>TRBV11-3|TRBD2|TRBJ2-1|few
TGTGCCAGCAGCTCCGTAGCGGGGGGTTACAATGAGCAGTTCTTC
CASSSVAGGYNEQFF
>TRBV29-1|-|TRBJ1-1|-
TGCAGCGGCTTCAGGGGCATGGTGAACACTGAAGCTTTCTTT
CSGFRGMVNTEAFF
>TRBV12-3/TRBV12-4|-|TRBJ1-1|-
TGTGCCAGCAGTTTTAGAGGCGGATCGAACACTGAAGCTTTCTTT
CASSFRGGSNTEAFF
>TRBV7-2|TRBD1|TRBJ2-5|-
TGTGCCAGCAGCTTAGCGACAGGGTCAAAGACCCAGTACTTC
CASSLATGSKTQYF
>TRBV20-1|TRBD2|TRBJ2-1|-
TGCAGTGCTGATACCATGGGGACTAGCGGGAGAGGATCCTACAATGAGCAGTTCTTC
CSADTMGTSGRGSYNEQFF
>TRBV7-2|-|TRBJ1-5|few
TGTGCCAGCAGCTTAAGTTGGAACAGTAATCAGCCCCAGCATTTT
CASSLSWNSNQPQHF
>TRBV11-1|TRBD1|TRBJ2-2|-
TGTGCCAGCAGCCTGCGCCGGGACAGCTACACCGGGGAGCTGTTTTTT
CASSLRRDSYTGELFF
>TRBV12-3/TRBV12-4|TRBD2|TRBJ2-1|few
TGTGCCAGCAGTTTAACTTGGACTAGCGGGTACAATGAGCAGTTCTTC
CASSLTWTSGYNEQFF
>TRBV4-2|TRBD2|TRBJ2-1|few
TGTGCCAGCAGCCAAGAATCCAGCGGGGGTTACAATGAGCAGTTCTTC
CASSQESSGGYNEQFF
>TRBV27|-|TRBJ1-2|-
TGTGCCAGCAGTTTCACAATGAACTATGGCTACACCTTC
CASSFTMNYGYTF
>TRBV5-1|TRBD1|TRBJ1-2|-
TGCGCCAGCAGTGTGGCAGGGGGACGGGGCTACACCTTC
CASSVAGGRGYTF
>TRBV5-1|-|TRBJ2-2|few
TGCGCCAGCAGCTTGATTGCGTCGTATCCCGGGGAGCTGTTTTTT
CASSLIASYPGELFF
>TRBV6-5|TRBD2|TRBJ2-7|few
TGTGCCAGCAGTTACGGCGGGGGGCTCTACGAGCAGTACTTC
CASSYGGGLYEQYF
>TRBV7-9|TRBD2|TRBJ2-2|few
TGTGCCAGCAGCTTGACTAGCGACACCGGGGAGCTGTTTTTT
CASSLTSDTGELFF
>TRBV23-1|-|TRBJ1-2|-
TGCGCCAGCGCTGAAAGAACCAGGGGACGTGGCTACACCTTC
CASAERTRGRGYTF
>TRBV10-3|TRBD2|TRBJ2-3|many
TGTGCCATCAGCGGGACTAGCTCCCACCCAGGCACAGATACGCAGTATTTT
CAISGTSSHPGTDTQYF
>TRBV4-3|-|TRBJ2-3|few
TGCGCCAGCAGCCAAGATAGGAGGGTAGCTACGCAGTATTTT
CASSQDRRVATQYF
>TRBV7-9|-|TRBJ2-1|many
TGTGCCAGCAGCTTCGGCAATGAGCAGTTCTTC
CASSFGNEQFF
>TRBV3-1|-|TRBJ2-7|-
TGTGCCAGCAGCCTAAGGGGGTTATCCTCCTACGAGCAGTACTTC
CASSLRGLSSYEQYF
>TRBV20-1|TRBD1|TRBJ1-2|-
TGCAGTGCTACCCAGGACATTTACAGGGGGCAGTGGGGTGGCTACACCTTC
CSATQDIYRGQWGGYTF
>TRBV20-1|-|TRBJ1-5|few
TGCAGTGCTAGAGAGGACCGCTATCAGCCCCAGCATTTT
CSAREDRYQPQHF
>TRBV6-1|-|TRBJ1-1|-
TGTGCCAGCAGTCCACGTCCTCCGGGGGCCACTGAAGCTTTCTTT
CASSPRPPGATEAFF
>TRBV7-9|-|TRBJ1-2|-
TGTGCCAGCAGCTTAGCCGGGATCTGGGAGATAGGCTACACCTTC
CASSLAGIWEIGYTF
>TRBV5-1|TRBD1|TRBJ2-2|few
TGCGCCAGCAGCTTCACAACAGGGGGCTCGAACACCGGGGAGCTGTTTTTT
CASSFTTGGSNTGELFF
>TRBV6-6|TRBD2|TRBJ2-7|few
TGTGCCAGCAGTTACTCGGGACTAGCGGGGGATCCTTACGAGCAGTACTTC
CASSYSGLAGDPYEQYF
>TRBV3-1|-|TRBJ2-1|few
TGTGCCAGCAGCCCAGGGTCCACAGAGCAGTTCTTC
CASSPGSTEQFF
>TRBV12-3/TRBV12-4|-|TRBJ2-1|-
TGTGCCAGCAGTCAGGGTCAGGGCACCTACAATGAGCAGTTCTTC
CASSQGQGTYNEQFF
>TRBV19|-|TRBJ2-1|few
TGTGCCAGTAGTATAAACCCCACCCCCAGTGAGCAGTTCTTC
CASSINPTPSEQFF
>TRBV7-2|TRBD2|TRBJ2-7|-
TGTGCCAGCAGCTTGGGGGGGGTGGTATACGAGCAGTACTTC
CASSLGGVVYEQYF
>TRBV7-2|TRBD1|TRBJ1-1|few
TGTGCCAGCAGCTCTCCACAGGGGGCTCGAAACACTGAAGCTTTCTTT
CASSSPQGARNTEAFF
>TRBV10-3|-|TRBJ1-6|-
TGTGCCATCAGTGATGGGTCAAATTCACCCCTCCACTTT
CAISDGSNSPLHF
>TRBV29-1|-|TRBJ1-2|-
TGCAGCGTTGTAGGGAGGGGCTATGGCTACACCTTC
CSVVGRGYGYTF
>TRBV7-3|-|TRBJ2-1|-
TGTGCCAGCAGCCCCCGGGGACCGAGCTCCTACAATGAGCAGTTCTTC
CASSPRGPSSYNEQFF
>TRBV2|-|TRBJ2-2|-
TGTGCCAGCAGTGAAGTGGCAACCGGGGAGCTGTTTTTT
CASSEVATGELFF
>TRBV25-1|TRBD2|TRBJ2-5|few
TGTGCCAGCAGTGAGTCCCGCGGACTAGAGGTGACCCAGTACTTC
CASSESRGLEVTQYF
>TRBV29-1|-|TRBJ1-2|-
TGCAGCGTGAGAACAGACGGAAGCTATGGCTACACCTTC
CSVRTDGSYGYTF
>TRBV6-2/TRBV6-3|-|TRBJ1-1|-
TGTGCCAGCAGTAGGGAGCCGGACACTGAAGCTTTCTTT
CASSREPDTEAFF
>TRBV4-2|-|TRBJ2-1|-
TGTGCCAGCAGCCGAAGAGAACGTGCCATTGACAGGTTCTACAATGAGCAGTTCTTC
CASSRRERAIDRFYNEQFF
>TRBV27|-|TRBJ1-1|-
TGTGCCAGCAGTTTATACGGGGTTAACACTGAAGCTTTCTTT
CASSLYGVNTEAFF
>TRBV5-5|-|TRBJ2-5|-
TGTGCCAGCAGCTTGGCCGTGGGGGAAGAGACCCAGTACTTC
CASSLAVGEETQYF
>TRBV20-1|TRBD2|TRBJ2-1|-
TGCAGTGCCCCGACTAGCGGGAGCCCCCGGGGTGAGCAGTTCTTC
CSAPTSGSPRGEQFF
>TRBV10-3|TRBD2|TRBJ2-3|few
TGTGCCATCAGTTCAGCGGGGGGGCCCTCAGATACGCAGTATTTT
CAISSAGGPSDTQYF
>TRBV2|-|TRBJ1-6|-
TGTGCCGTCCTCGGGGGTTATAATTCACCCCTCCACTTT
CAVLGGYNSPLHF
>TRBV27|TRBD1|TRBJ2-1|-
TGTGCCAGCAGTTTGCGACAGGGTTTGCGGTACAATGAGCAGTTCTTC
CASSLRQGLRYNEQFF
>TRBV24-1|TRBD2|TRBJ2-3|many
TGTGCCACCAGCAGTAGCGGGGGGAGCACAGATACGCAGTATTTT
CATSSSGGSTDTQYF